This TCR beta chain was obtained from a study of graft-versus-host responses after intestinal transplantation. About the research overall: Grafts that recipients had were multivisceral, liver-intestinal, or isolated intestinal transplants. The study gave all recipients anti-thymocyte globulin induction, then tacrolimus and steroids for approximately 3 years. Overall study results and limits: GvH clones surfaced in recipient marrow, some emerging earlier in ileum or blood.

CDR3 length: 17 residues. Germline V gene sequence: CDR1 SGHTA, CDR2 FQGTGA. V was clipped by 3 bases and J by 6 bases; unmatched bases: 12. The repertoire was sequenced with immunoSEQ multiplex PCR; TCRdb's copy has only in-frame clones and lacks some. Among about 47,000 clones listed, approximately 95% were seen once. Note on this clone: Antigen specificity is unknown.

The sequences come from PBMCs, collected about 11 months after intestinal transplant. The source is a human patient who received an intestinal transplant, so some T cells may come from the graft donor. V usage is TRBV7-3 and J usage is TRBJ2-1, with 9 positions matching TRBD1. The CDR3 DNA follows: TGTGCCAGCAGCTTGAACGCCGGGACAGGGTTGTTCAATGAGCAGTTCTTC. Amino acid sequence: CASSLNAGTGLFNEQFF. Supplemented by reference TRBV7-3 and TRBJ2-1, the full variable domain reads GAGVSQTPSNKVTEKGKYVELRCDPISGHTALYWYRQSLGQGPEFLIYFQGTGAADDSGLPNDRFFAVRPEGSVSTLKIQRTERGDSAVYLCASSLNAGTGLFNEQFFGPGTRLTVL.